This T cell receptor beta chain was captured by sequencing in a study of CD4 T cells in relation to SARS-CoV-2 and coronaviruses. The assay was immunoSEQ multiplex PCR, and TCRdb's table has in-frame clones only and misses some. Among roughly 16,000 clones, roughly 80% were seen once, and the ten largest hold approximately 39%. Points on this clone: Its antigen is unknown.

CD4+ T cells from unexposed donors were obtained before the COVID-19 pandemic (2011-2018). The cells were cultured for over eight days before CD4+ T cells were isolated. The clonotype was recovered from a human donor in good health. The sample consisted of CD4+ T cells from PBMCs, cultured in vitro.

Written as DNA, the CDR3 is TGTGCCAGCAGTTTTGAGGGGCTGGGCATTCAGTACTTC. Its protein is CASSFEGLGIQYF. The V gene is TRBV12-3 or TRBV12-4, the J gene TRBJ2-4; the D gene could be TRBD1 or TRBD2 (5 bases each). V was clipped by 3 bases and J by 9 bases, with 12 bases between them. This CDR3 comprises 13 residues.